This T cell receptor beta chain stems from a study of beta chain features in type 1 diabetes. Study summary: There were 107,917,701 sorted cells examined across all samples.

There are 15 residues in the CDR3. Germline CDR1 is GTSNPN and CDR2 is SVGIG (reference sequence). Losses at the gene ends were 6 bases for V and 2 bases for J; bases not matched to a gene: 6. Expressed TCRB transcripts were sequenced, since all the RNA that had been isolated was reverse transcribed. Profiled with immunoSEQ multiplex PCR; TCRdb holds only in-frame clones, not every one. The sample lists 450,000 to 600,000 clones, 30% occurring once. Whole-study results and caveats: Whatever favoring of shorter templates PCR might show would apply equally to patients and controls. Shortening of TCRB CDR3s, moderate but significant, appeared in all four CD4+ subsets of Type 1 diabetes patients.

Central memory, naive, regulatory and stem cell-like memory CD4+ cells were sorted by CD45RO/CCR7/CD25/CD127/CD95/CD27. This clone showed up just a few times. The antigen is unknown. The sequence derives from a man aged 18 to 30 in good health. The chain uses TRBV30 and TRBJ2-1, with 11 bases matching TRBD2. Sequenced material: naive CD4+ T cells from blood. In nucleotides, the CDR3 is TGTGCCTGTTCGACTAGCGGGGTGACCTACAATGAGCAGTTCTTC. It is translated as CACSTSGVTYNEQFF.